This T cell receptor (beta chain) was retrieved from a study of beta chain features in type 1 diabetes. Points from the study as a whole: TCRB CDR3s from Type 1 diabetes patients were moderately but significantly shorter in all four CD4+ subsets. A pattern of fewer insertions and more deletions at VDJ junctions was seen in type 1 diabetes patients. Overrepresentation of cells with high TCR expression could result from cDNA sequencing.

About this clone: Antigen: not known.

All of the isolated RNA was reverse transcribed, so expressed TCRB transcripts were sequenced. The assay was immunoSEQ multiplex PCR, and TCRdb's table has in-frame clones only and misses some. The repertoire holds about 330,000 clones, with approximately 10% as singletons. Stem cell-like memory, regulatory, central memory and naive CD4+ cells were sorted via CD45RO/CCR7/CD25/CD127/CD95/CD27. This sequence was found in a woman aged 25-40 years in good health. What was sequenced was naive CD4+ T cells from blood.

CDR3 sequence (DNA): TGTGCCAGCAGACGGGATTCCTACAATGAGCAGTTCTTC. It specifies CASRRDSYNEQFF. The chain combines TRBV6-5 with TRBJ2-1; possibly TRBD2 for D (5 bases). CDR1 MNHEY and CDR2 SVGAGI come from the germline V gene. V was pared by 6 bases and J by 1 base, with 7 bases between. The CDR3 sequence is 13 residues long.